A single TCR beta chain is shown here with its context. The specificity of this receptor is unknown. No much larger clone is present one base from it, and per-base qualities are unavailable. This sample is part of a study of regulatory T cells in long-lasting Graves disease (TCRdb year 2021). General notes on the study: Newly diagnosed Graves' disease patients had taken antithyroid drugs for less than 3 months. Patients with persistent Graves' disease were compared with patients with newly diagnosed Graves' disease using TCR sequencing and RNA sequencing of peripheral blood. The study was conducted in China and was registered as a clinical trial. A total of roughly 35 samples underwent TCR sequencing, from some 13 patients with persistent Graves' disease and some 20 patients with newly diagnosed Graves' disease.

General findings and caveats noted by the study authors: Patients with persistent disease shared more public clonotypes (roughly 2,900) than newly diagnosed patients did (around 980). Persistent disease showed preferential use of TRBV28, TRBJ1-2 and TRBJ2-5, whereas newly diagnosed disease favored TRBV20-1 and TRBJ2-1. Compared with newly diagnosed patients, persistent Graves' disease patients had lower TCR Shannon entropy and fewer highly expanded clones, which suggests clonal expansion. The authors noted that the small sample size was a limitation that may lower accuracy. The study examined only peripheral blood because the primary lesion, thyroid tissue, could not be accessed. Sequencing and analysis were restricted to the TCR beta chain.

Libraries were built with multiplex PCR. Sequencing relied on an Illumina HiSeq 4000. TCR beta libraries were built with iRepertoire HTBI primers and Arm-PCR amplification of CDR3 regions. Before sequencing, the PCR products underwent gel purification. The authors' pipeline ran thus. A total of under 80 TRBV and 14 TRBJ segments were identified across samples and were used for gene usage analysis of CDR3 amino acid clonotypes. COPE and FqMerger were used to merge filtered high-quality paired reads into contigs. BLAST was used to align contigs to IMGT TRBV, TRBD and TRBJ reference genes, and CDR3 was defined according to IMGT. Any clonotype with a frequency above 0.1% was classified as a highly expanded clone. Shannon entropy was used to measure repertoire diversity, and the Gini coefficient was used to measure V-J evenness. A clonotype found in more than one individual was treated as public. TCRdb reprocessing: public reads trimmed at Q25 with fastp, clones called with MiXCR, in-frame beta chains kept. Rows are unified per CDR3 protein, each entry keeping the most common DNA and genes. In this record, the V and J calls reflect TCRdb's handling and not the investigators' own analysis. The sample table shows 360,000 or so distinct CDR3 sequences, and about a sixth are seen once. The ten largest clones represent 20% of the sample.

Compared with germline, V lacks 3 bases and J lacks 2 bases; bases without a gene match: 6. The CDR3 holds 16 amino acids from the cysteine to the phenylalanine. Only the CDR3 part of the read is kept: 48 bases, read in frame from the first base. CDR1 and CDR2 were assigned from the germline V gene (reference sequence) as LNHNV and YYDKDF. In the paper's terms, the time point label means: newly diagnosed GD, antithyroid drugs for less than 3 months. RNA was extracted from PBMCs in TRIzol for both TCR sequencing and RNA sequencing. Graves' disease was diagnosed according to American Thyroid Association guidelines. Recruitment of patients was carried out at an endocrinology department in Xi'an, China. Each patient gave 7 to 9.5 milliliters of peripheral blood, collected in an EDTA anticoagulant tube. PBMCs were isolated by Ficoll Paque Plus density gradient separation without further T cell sorting. RNA quality was checked with an Agilent 2100 Bioanalyzer and agarose gel, and concentration with a NanoDrop 2000.

The data were also submitted as part of a second study, on T cells in Graves' hyperthyroidism and ophthalmopathy. As the second paper documents: Stable Graves' hyperthyroidism was defined as no progression to ophthalmopathy during 18 months of follow-up. Hyperthyroidism patients were newly diagnosed, had a disease duration of under 2 months, and were aged 18 to 65 years. Patients with uncontrolled infections, other autoimmune diseases, pregnancy or lactation were excluded. Diagnoses were established on the basis of clinical symptoms, serum thyroxine and TRAb, thyroid ultrasound, and orbital computed tomography. For the first round of RT-PCR on the TCR CDR3, the HTBI primer set was used together with the Qiagen OneStep RT-PCR kit. Most expanded thyroid clonotypes (frequency above 0.001) were also detected in blood, suggesting blood repertoires may reflect thyroid immune responses. In cross-validation, a model built on a 13 V-J signature told ophthalmopathy apart from stable hyperthyroidism with 87.88% sensitivity and about 81% specificity, and in testing the same model reached 80%/75%. In validation, the model predicted progression to ophthalmopathy a median of roughly six months before onset, with about 70% sensitivity and roughly 72% specificity. A discovery cohort of about 96 patients, about 44 with Graves' ophthalmopathy and roughly 59 with stable Graves' hyperthyroidism, was used to find distinguishing TCR V-J signatures. Whether ophthalmopathy could be predicted prospectively was tested in an independent validation cohort made up of roughly 20 hyperthyroidism patients plus 17 patients who later progressed to ophthalmopathy. The 75 to 100 discovery patients were randomly divided into training and test sets at a 7:3 ratio. In addition, the study compared T-cell repertoires in thyroid tissue and in blood from several Graves' hyperthyroidism patients. Following sampling, methimazole starting at 30 mg daily was given to hyperthyroidism patients, and high-dose intravenous methylprednisolone was given to ophthalmopathy patients. Libraries were constructed in a second round of multiplex PCR, after which size selection and purification were carried out. Sequencing of the libraries was done on an Illumina HiSeq2000 using paired-end 100 bp reads. SOAPnuke was used to process the raw data, with reads discarded if the reads contained adapters or uncalled bases, had a mean Phred below 15, or lacked an exact constant-primer or identifier match. COPE v1.2.5 was used to merge high-quality paired reads, and clonotypes were defined as unique nucleotide sequences. MiTCR v1.1 was used to align the clonotypes against IMGT TRBV, TRBD and TRBJ reference segments. The analysis included only V-J combinations with a frequency above 0.0001, which together covered 98% to 99.2% of the repertoires. The TCS score was defined as F50 (clonal expansion) divided by E x V (chaos), with BLOSUM62-based TCRdist calculated between CDR3 peptides within each V-J. Welch's t-statistics and random forest reduced around 550 V-J features to some 14, which were used in a naive Bayes classifier (R e1071). Sample size was not statistically predetermined, and blinding of investigators to group allocation was not performed. According to the paper, TCR Vbeta CDR3 sequencing was carried out on over 130 peripheral blood samples, which came from over 40 ophthalmopathy, under 80 hyperthyroidism and roughly 17 progressor patients.

The chain is made from TRBV15 and TRBJ2-7, with 11 bases matching TRBD2. This clonotype was obtained from a woman between 18 and 29 years old with Graves disease. Donor details come from another sample of the same person, matched by shared clones. The sample consisted of peripheral blood mononuclear cells (PBMCs), taken at new diagnosis, from a patient treated with antithyroid drugs. The CDR3 here reads CATSSNLAGGPYEQYF. The nucleotide sequence is given as TGTGCCACCAGCAGCAATCTAGCGGGAGGACCCTACGAGCAGTACTTC.